In this sample, the clone carrying this T cell receptor (beta chain) turned up a few times. Its antigen is undetermined. The CDR3 length is 13 residues. CDR1 MNHEY and CDR2 SVGAGI come from the germline V gene. Trimming took 4 bases from V and 13 from J, leaving 19 bases between them. Treatment in this sample: approximately nine-day PBMC culture with coronavirus spike peptide pools or control peptides (ViraFEST assay). The sample comes from a study of vaccination and CD4 T cells after COVID-19. The Oncomine TCR Beta short-read assay was what sequenced the DNA obtained from cultured CD4+ T cells. TCRdb reanalysed the PCR reads using MiXCR and keeps one entry per CDR3 protein. The table includes 9,500 to 15,000 distinct CDR3 sequences, 35% to 45% detected once.

J is TRBJ1-1 and V is TRBV6-5; the D is unclear. Input material: cultured CD4+ T cells from blood. This clonotype originated in a human donor with COVID-19. The CDR3: CASSSRSGLNVFF. CDR3 bases: TGTGCCAGCAGTTCCCGGTCGGGGTTAAACGTTTTCTTT.